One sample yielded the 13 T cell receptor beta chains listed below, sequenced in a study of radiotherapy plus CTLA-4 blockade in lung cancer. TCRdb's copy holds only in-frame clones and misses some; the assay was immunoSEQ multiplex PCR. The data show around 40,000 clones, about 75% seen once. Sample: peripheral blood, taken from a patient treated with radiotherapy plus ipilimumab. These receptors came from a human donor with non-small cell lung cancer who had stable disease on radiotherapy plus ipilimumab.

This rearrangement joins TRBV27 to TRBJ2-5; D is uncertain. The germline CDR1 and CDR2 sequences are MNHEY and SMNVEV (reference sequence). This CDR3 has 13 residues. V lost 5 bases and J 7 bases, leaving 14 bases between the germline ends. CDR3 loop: CASSMEPSGTQYF. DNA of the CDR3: TGTGCCAGCAGTATGGAGCCGTCGGGGACCCAGTACTTC.

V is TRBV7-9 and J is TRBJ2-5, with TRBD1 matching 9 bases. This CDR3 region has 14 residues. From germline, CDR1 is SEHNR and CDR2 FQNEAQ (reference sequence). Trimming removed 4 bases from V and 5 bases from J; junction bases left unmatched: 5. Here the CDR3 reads CASSYWTGEETQYF. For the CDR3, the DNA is TGTGCCAGCAGCTACTGGACAGGGGAGGAGACCCAGTACTTC.

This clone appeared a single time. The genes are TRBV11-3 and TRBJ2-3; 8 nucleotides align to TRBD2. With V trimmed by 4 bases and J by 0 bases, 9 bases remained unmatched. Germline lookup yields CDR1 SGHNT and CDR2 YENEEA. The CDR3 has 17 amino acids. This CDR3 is CASSWKRSGVSTDTQYF. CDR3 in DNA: TGTGCCAGCAGCTGGAAACGTAGCGGGGTTAGCACAGATACGCAGTATTTT.

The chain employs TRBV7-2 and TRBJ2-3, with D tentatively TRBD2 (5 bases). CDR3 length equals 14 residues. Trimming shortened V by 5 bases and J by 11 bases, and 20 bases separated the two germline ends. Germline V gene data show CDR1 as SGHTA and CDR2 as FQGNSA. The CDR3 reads CASSPATSGLGQYF. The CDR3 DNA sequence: TGTGCCAGCAGCCCGGCCACCTCGGGGTTGGGGCAGTATTTT.

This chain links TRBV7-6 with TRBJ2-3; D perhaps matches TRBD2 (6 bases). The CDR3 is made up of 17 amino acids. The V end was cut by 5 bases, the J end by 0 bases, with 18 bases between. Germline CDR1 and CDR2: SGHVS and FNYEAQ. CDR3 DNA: TGTGCCAGCAGCCCACGGAGGGCGGGGCGGAGCACAGATACGCAGTATTTT. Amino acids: CASSPRRAGRSTDTQYF.

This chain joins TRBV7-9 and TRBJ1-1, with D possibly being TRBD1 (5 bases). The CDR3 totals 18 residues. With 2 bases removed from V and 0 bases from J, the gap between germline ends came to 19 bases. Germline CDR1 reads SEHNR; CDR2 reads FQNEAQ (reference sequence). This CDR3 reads CASSLLVGGRAMNTEAFF. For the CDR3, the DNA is TGTGCCAGCAGCTTACTGGTAGGTGGCAGGGCCATGAACACTGAAGCTTTCTTT.

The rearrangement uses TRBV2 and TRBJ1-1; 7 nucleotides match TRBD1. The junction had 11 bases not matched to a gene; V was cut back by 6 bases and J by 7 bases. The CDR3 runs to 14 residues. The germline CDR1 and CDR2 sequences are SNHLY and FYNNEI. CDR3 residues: CASRHRGPPGEAFF. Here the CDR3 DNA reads TGTGCCAGCAGGCACAGGGGACCCCCCGGTGAAGCTTTCTTT.

The CDR3 sequence: CASSPGTSLPGELFF. The CDR3 coding sequence is TGTGCCAGCAGCCCCGGGACTAGTTTACCCGGGGAGCTGTTTTTT. The chain employs TRBV7-9 and TRBJ2-2; 8 bases align to TRBD2. CDR3 size: 15 residues. Trimming took 5 bases from V and 6 from J; bases not matched to a gene: 8. Germline CDR1 SEHNR, CDR2 FQNEAQ (reference sequence).

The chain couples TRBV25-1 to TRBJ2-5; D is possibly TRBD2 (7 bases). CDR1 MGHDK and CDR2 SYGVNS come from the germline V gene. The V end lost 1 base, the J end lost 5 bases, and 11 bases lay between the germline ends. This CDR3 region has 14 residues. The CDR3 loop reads CASSEWRGRETQYF. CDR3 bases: TGTGCCAGCAGTGAATGGCGGGGGCGGGAGACCCAGTACTTC.

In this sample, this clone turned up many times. As DNA, the CDR3 is TGTGCCACCAGCAGGCCCGGGACAGGGGTGAAACTGTTTTTT. Its translation: CATSRPGTGVKLFF. The rearrangement uses TRBV15 and TRBJ1-4, with 10 bases identical to TRBD1. The germline V gene has CDR1 LNHNV and CDR2 YYDKDF (reference sequence). Unmatched junction bases numbered 6, after V lost 3 bases and J lost 11 bases. The CDR3 sequence is 14 residues long. Variable domain in full (rest from reference TRBV15 and TRBJ1-4): DAMVIQNPRYQVTQFGKPVTLSCSQTLNHNVMYWYQQKSSQAPKLLFHYYDKDFNNEADTPDNFQSRRPNTSFCFLDIRSPGLGDTAMYLCATSRPGTGVKLFFGSGTQLSVL.

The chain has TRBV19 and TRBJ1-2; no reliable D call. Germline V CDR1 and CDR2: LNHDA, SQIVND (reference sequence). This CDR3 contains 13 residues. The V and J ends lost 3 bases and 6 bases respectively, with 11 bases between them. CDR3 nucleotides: TGTGCCAGTAGTATTGAGGCCTCAGATGGCTACACCTTC. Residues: CASSIEASDGYTF.

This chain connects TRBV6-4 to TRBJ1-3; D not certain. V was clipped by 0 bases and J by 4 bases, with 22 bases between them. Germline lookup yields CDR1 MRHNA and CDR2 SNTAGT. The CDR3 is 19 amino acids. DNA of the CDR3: TGTGCCAGCAGTGACTCCGGGATCTGGGAGGTTATGGTAGGAAACACCATATATTTT. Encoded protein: CASSDSGIWEVMVGNTIYF.

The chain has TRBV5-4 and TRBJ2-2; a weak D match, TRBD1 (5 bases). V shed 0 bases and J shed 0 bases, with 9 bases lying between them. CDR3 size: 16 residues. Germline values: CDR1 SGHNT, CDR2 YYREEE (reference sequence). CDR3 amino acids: CASSLARVTNTGELFF. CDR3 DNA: TGTGCCAGCAGCTTGGCCAGGGTGACGAACACCGGGGAGCTGTTTTTT.